One sample yielded the 15 T cell receptor beta chains listed below, sequenced in a study of PD-1 blockade in classical Hodgkin lymphoma (TCRdb year 2020). According to the study, the label for this sample's time point signals: newly diagnosed, previously untreated cHL patient sample. The library was generated by the immunoSEQ multiplex PCR assay. As stored in TCRdb, this immuneACCESS dataset retains in-frame rearrangements with V and J assigned. A fraction of the clones does not appear; measured against another copy, unresolved V genes explain less than half of the discrepancy, and the remainder lacks a known reason. For this sample the table gives some 28,000 clones, of which roughly 92% were detected only once. The ten largest clonotypes hold roughly 3.8% of the sample. Sequencing was carried out using peripheral blood mononuclear cells (PBMCs). All receptors come from a human donor with classical Hodgkin lymphoma.

This clone appeared once. The CDR3, as DNA: TGTGCCAGCAGTGAAAGTAACTCATTGGGAGTTACTGGAAACACCATATATTTT. Protein sequence: CASSESNSLGVTGNTIYF. The chain links TRBV6-1 to TRBJ1-3; D not certain. CDR3 length: 18 residues. Germline V lookup: CDR1 MNHNS, CDR2 SASEGT. V lost 2 bases to trimming and J lost 2 bases, with 19 bases between them.

This clone is a singleton in its sample. The V call is TRBV28, the J call TRBJ1-4; 9 bases line up with TRBD1. Losses at the gene ends were 6 bases for V and 8 bases for J; bases not matched to a gene: 16. The CDR3 sequence is 17 residues long. Germline CDR1 MDHEN, CDR2 SYDVKM. DNA for the CDR3: TGTGCCAGCAGGGGGACAGGGTTTCAAAGGGCGGGCGAAAAACTGTTTTTT. This encodes CASRGTGFQRAGEKLFF.

The chain employs TRBV7-9 and TRBJ1-5, with 11 nucleotides matching TRBD1. Germline V gene sequence: CDR1 SEHNR, CDR2 FQNEAQ (reference sequence). J lost 5 bases, V lost 5 bases, and 5 bases had no gene match. The CDR3 covers 15 residues. CDR3: CASSVGTGGYQPQHF. The CDR3 region has the DNA TGTGCCAGCAGCGTGGGGACAGGGGGTTATCAGCCCCAGCATTTT.

The chain joins TRBV10-1 to TRBJ2-2; D might be TRBD2 (6 bases). With 0 bases removed from V and 5 bases from J, the gap between germline ends came to 7 bases. The CDR3 has 14 residues. Per the germline V gene, CDR1 is WNHNN and CDR2 is SYGVQD (reference sequence). DNA of the CDR3: TGCGCCAGCAGTGAGTCTAGCGGAACCGGGGAGCTGTTTTTT. This gives the protein CASSESSGTGELFF.

This clone has more than one count but fewer than ten. The V gene is TRBV6-6, the J gene TRBJ1-2, with a weak D call TRBD1 (6 bases). V gave up 4 bases and J gave up 14 bases, with 23 bases separating them. The CDR3 spans 14 residues. CDR1 and CDR2 from the germline V gene are MNHNY and SVGAGI (reference sequence). The CDR3 sequence: CASSWVLGRGSGTF. In DNA, the CDR3 is TGTGCCAGCAGTTGGGTGCTTGGCAGGGGAAGTGGGACCTTC.

The sample holds a few counts of this clone. CDR3 sequence: CASSPLALETQYF. The CDR3 DNA reads as TGTGCCAGCTCACCACTAGCGCTGGAGACCCAGTACTTC. The rearrangement links TRBV18 to TRBJ2-5, with D possibly being TRBD2 (5 bases). Germline V CDR1 and CDR2: KGHSH, LQKENI. There are 13 residues in the CDR3. The ends were cut back, 1 base at V and 5 bases at J, with 8 bases in the middle.

This clone was detected only once. This chain joins TRBV10-3 and TRBJ2-7, with D possibly TRBD1 on 6 matching bases. The CDR3 runs 15 residues. Per germline, CDR1 ENHRY and CDR2 SYGVKD. The V end was cut by 10 bases, the J end by 6 bases, with 25 bases between. CDR3 in amino acids: CASKQMQGIRSEQYF. The CDR3 nucleotides are TGTGCCAGCAAACAAATGCAGGGGATTCGTTCCGAGCAGTACTTC.

The chain carries TRBV7-9 and TRBJ2-2; perhaps TRBD1 as D (5 bases). The CDR3 has 16 amino acids. V was cut by 2 bases and J by 0 bases, with 10 bases left in between. CDR1 is SEHNR, CDR2 FQNEAQ, per germline (reference sequence). The CDR3 DNA reads as TGTGCCAGCAGCTTATCCGAGACAGCGAACACCGGGGAGCTGTTTTTT. It specifies CASSLSETANTGELFF.

This chain uses TRBV5-4 with TRBJ2-5; TRBD2 agrees at 11 bases. Germline CDR1 reads SGHNT; CDR2 reads YYREEE (reference sequence). The length of the CDR3 is 16 residues. Germline trimming cut 5 bases from V and 3 bases from J; bases unmatched to any gene: 9. CDR3 residues: CASSYPLAGEEETQYF. CDR3 nucleotides: TGTGCCAGCAGTTACCCACTAGCGGGAGAAGAAGAGACCCAGTACTTC.

This sequence joins TRBV7-2 and TRBJ2-7, with 11 bases lining up with TRBD2. The V segment lost 1 base and the J segment 11 bases; nucleotides outside the gene matches: 4. This CDR3 is built from 13 residues. Germline CDR1 is SGHTA and CDR2 is FQGNSA. The CDR3, as DNA: TGTGCCAGCAGCTTAGGACTAGCGGGGTCTGAGTACTTC. This sequence encodes CASSLGLAGSEYF.

The CDR3 region is CALREGGSDTQYF. CDR3 nucleotides: TGTGCGCTAAGGGAGGGAGGTTCAGATACGCAGTATTTT. The rearrangement uses TRBV19 and TRBJ2-3; 7 nucleotides agree with TRBD2. There are 13 residues in the CDR3. Germline-derived CDR1 and CDR2 are LNHDA and SQIVND (reference sequence).

The chain employs TRBV9 and TRBJ2-3; TRBD2 agrees at 7 bases. This CDR3 has 17 residues. Germline lookup yields CDR1 SGDLS and CDR2 YYNGEE. V lost 0 bases and J lost 0; bases outside the gene matches: 7. CDR3 sequence: CASSVAPRSGSTDTQYF. In DNA form, the CDR3 reads TGTGCCAGCAGCGTAGCCCCCCGTAGCGGGAGCACAGATACGCAGTATTTT. Together with reference TRBV9 and TRBJ2-3, the CDR3 gives the full variable domain: DSGVTQTPKHLITATGQRVTLRCSPRSGDLSVYWYQQSLDQGLQFLIQYYNGEERAKGNILERFSAQQFPDLHSELNLSSLELGDSALYFCASSVAPRSGSTDTQYFGPGTRLTVL.

The chain has TRBV7-8 and TRBJ2-1; no firm D call. V dropped 8 bases and J dropped 1 base, with 15 bases sitting between them. The CDR3 length is 15 residues. Germline assignment: CDR1 SGHVS and CDR2 FQNEAQ. CDR3 loop: CASGPGYGSYNEQFF. DNA for the CDR3: TGTGCCAGCGGCCCTGGTTATGGGTCCTACAATGAGCAGTTCTTC.

The V gene is TRBV19, the J gene TRBJ1-3, with D unresolved. Germline-derived CDR1 and CDR2 are LNHDA and SQIVND (reference sequence). The germline V and J ends were trimmed by 1 base and 0 bases, with 10 bases remaining between them. The CDR3 has 16 amino acids. DNA of the CDR3: TGTGCCAGTAGTATAGGACGGAGAAGCTCTGGAAACACCATATATTTT. Translation: CASSIGRRSSGNTIYF.

The chain employs TRBV7-2 and TRBJ2-3; the D is unclear. Between the trimmed V and J ends, which lost 4 bases and 0 bases, there was a span of 5 bases. This CDR3 has 13 residues. Germline V gene data show CDR1 as SGHTA and CDR2 as FQGNSA. CDR3 sequence: CASSWRSTDTQYF. The CDR3 DNA reads TGTGCCAGCAGCTGGCGGAGCACAGATACGCAGTATTTT.